The 32 T cell receptor beta chains presented below share a single source sample, sequenced in a study of blood T cell repertoires in COVID-19. Generated by immunoSEQ multiplex PCR, the TCRdb table keeps only in-frame clones and is missing some. The repertoire holds almost 100,000 clones, more than 75% seen once, with about a tenth in the top ten. The sequenced material came from peripheral blood. The receptors come from a man in his fifties with acute or convalescent COVID-19.

The gene calls are TRBV18 and TRBJ2-4; 7 positions match TRBD1. Germline CDR1 and CDR2: KGHSH and LQKENI. This CDR3 region has 12 residues. Trimming at V came to 4 bases and at J to 10 bases, leaving 4 bases not matched to a gene. The CDR3 sequence is CASSRGQAIQYF. CDR3 sequence (DNA): TGTGCCAGCTCACGAGGACAGGCAATTCAGTACTTC.

The J gene is TRBJ2-7, the V gene TRBV4-1; D gene ambiguous. The germline CDR1 and CDR2 sequences are MGHRA and YSYEKL. Trimming removed 0 bases from V and 0 bases from J, with 9 bases in between. The CDR3 spans 15 residues. CDR3 amino acids: CASSQERGYSYEQYF. The CDR3 DNA follows: TGCGCCAGCAGCCAAGAACGAGGATACTCCTACGAGCAGTACTTC.

The chain joins TRBV5-6 to TRBJ1-2; no clear D. The CDR3 is made up of 12 amino acids. Trimming stripped 0 bases from V and 8 bases from J, with 8 bases between. Germline V gene sequence: CDR1 SGHDT, CDR2 YYEEEE. The CDR3 spells CASSLVLDGYTF. The CDR3 nucleotides read TGTGCCAGCAGCTTGGTGCTAGACGGCTACACCTTC.

The CDR3 spells CASSVRLAGAGELFF. The CDR3 nucleotides are TGTGCCAGCAGCGTTCGACTAGCGGGAGCCGGGGAGCTGTTTTTT. This chain connects TRBV9 to TRBJ2-2, with 12 bases that match TRBD2. The trim removed 2 bases at V and 6 bases at J, leaving 2 bases unmatched. This CDR3 is built from 15 residues. CDR1 and CDR2 from the germline V gene are SGDLS and YYNGEE.

The chain has TRBV19 and TRBJ1-1, with D perhaps matching TRBD1 (6 bases). Trimming left V 11 bases short and J 1 base short, with 23 bases between. CDR1 and CDR2 from the germline V gene are LNHDA and SQIVND (reference sequence). The CDR3 runs to 16 residues. CDR3 nucleotide sequence: TGTGCCGTTAGTCTTAGCGGGGGCCAGAAGAACACTGAAGCTTTCTTT. It yields the protein CAVSLSGGQKNTEAFF.

This chain uses TRBV3-1 (or the pseudogene TRBV3-2) with TRBJ2-2, with TRBD1 matching over 11 bases. With V trimmed by 4 bases and J by 6 bases, 7 bases remained unmatched. This CDR3 has 16 residues. Germline CDR1 reads LGHDT; CDR2 reads YNNKEL (reference sequence). Here the CDR3 DNA reads TGTGCCAGCAGCCTGGCTGGACAGGGGGCCTCCGGGGAGCTGTTTTTT. Translating it yields CASSLAGQGASGELFF.

The chain joins TRBV5-1 to TRBJ1-5, with TRBD1 as a possible D gene (6 bases). Per the germline V gene, CDR1 is SGHRS and CDR2 is YFSETQ. CDR3 size: 15 residues. Trimming left V 0 bases short and J 7 bases short, with 14 bases between. The CDR3 is CASSLGSGAGQPQHF. Here the CDR3 DNA reads TGCGCCAGCAGCTTGGGCTCAGGGGCAGGACAGCCCCAGCATTTT. Using reference TRBV5-1 and TRBJ1-5 for the parts outside the CDR3, the full variable domain is KAGVTQTPRYLIKTRGQQVTLSCSPISGHRSVSWYQQTPGQGLQFLFEYFSETQRNKGNFPGRFSGRQFSNSRSEMNVSTLELGDSALYLCASSLGSGAGQPQHFGDGTRLSIL.

The V gene is TRBV18, the J gene TRBJ1-2; D is uncertain. The CDR3 has 14 amino acids. Germline V gene data show CDR1 as KGHSH and CDR2 as LQKENI. V was pared by 4 bases and J by 3 bases, with 12 bases between. In nucleotides, the CDR3 is TGTGCCAGCTCACAGGGAGCGGCTTACTATGGCTACACCTTC. As protein: CASSQGAAYYGYTF.

This sequence joins TRBV5-1 and TRBJ1-1, with D possibly TRBD1 on 6 matching bases. V shed 4 bases and J shed 4 bases, with 11 bases lying between them. Germline-derived CDR1 and CDR2 are SGHRS and YFSETQ. CDR3 length: 13 amino acids. CDR3 loop: CASSNRDITEAFF. DNA for the CDR3: TGCGCCAGCAGCAACAGGGACATCACTGAAGCTTTCTTT.

The rearrangement joins TRBV10-3 to TRBJ1-1; weak D call: TRBD1 (6 bases). V was pared by 3 bases and J by 5 bases, with 13 bases between. Germline lookup yields CDR1 ENHRY and CDR2 SYGVKD. The CDR3 sequence is 14 residues long. CDR3 nucleotide sequence: TGTGCCATCAGTGAAGGCAGGGGAGGGACTGAAGCTTTCTTT. Amino acid sequence: CAISEGRGGTEAFF.

The chain is built from TRBV28 and TRBJ1-5; D is perhaps TRBD1 (5 bases). Germline lookup yields CDR1 MDHEN and CDR2 SYDVKM. V lost 8 bases and J lost 1, with 15 bases in between. The CDR3 length is 15 residues. This CDR3 is CASVREVWSNQPQHF. The CDR3 nucleotides read TGTGCCAGCGTCAGGGAGGTTTGGAGCAATCAGCCCCAGCATTTT.

V is TRBV7-9 and J is TRBJ1-2; D unresolved. CDR3 length: 15 residues. The V and J ends lost 5 bases and 6 bases respectively, with 19 bases between them. Looked up from germline, CDR1 is SEHNR and CDR2 is FQNEAQ (reference sequence). The CDR3 bases are TGTGCCAGCAGCACAAGAGGGATGGCGGGGAATGGCTACACCTTC. It specifies CASSTRGMAGNGYTF.

V and J are TRBV2 and TRBJ1-5; no clear D gene. Germline V gene sequence: CDR1 SNHLY, CDR2 FYNNEI. The V end lost 4 bases, the J end lost 0 bases, and 4 bases lay between the germline ends. The CDR3 length is 13 residues. The CDR3 spells CASSVYSNQPQHF. In DNA, the CDR3 is TGTGCCAGCAGTGTCTATAGCAATCAGCCCCAGCATTTT.

This chain connects TRBV3-1 (or the pseudogene TRBV3-2) to TRBJ1-4; no definite D call. Germline V gene data show CDR1 as LGHDT and CDR2 as YNNKEL (reference sequence). The CDR3 extends over 14 amino acids. V lost 3 bases to trimming and J lost 3 bases, with 8 bases between them. This chain's CDR3 is CASSQRKSNEKLFF. DNA for the CDR3: TGTGCCAGCAGCCAGCGTAAGTCTAATGAAAAACTGTTTTTT.

The chain uses TRBV2 and TRBJ2-7; 16 bases map to TRBD2. Germline assignment: CDR1 SNHLY and CDR2 FYNNEI. The CDR3 covers 18 residues. The ends lost 8 bases at V and 1 base at J; junction bases unmatched: 11. This CDR3 reads CASQPGLAGGPRSYEQYF. CDR3 nucleotides: TGTGCCAGCCAACCGGGACTAGCGGGAGGGCCTAGATCCTACGAGCAGTACTTC.

This rearrangement joins TRBV19 to TRBJ2-1; 9 bases are a match to TRBD2. The CDR3 contains 15 residues. Trimming took 5 bases from V and 5 from J; bases not matched to a gene: 7. Per the germline V gene, CDR1 is LNHDA and CDR2 is SQIVND (reference sequence). The CDR3 loop reads CASSLPGLAHNEQFF. CDR3 nucleotide sequence: TGTGCCAGTAGTCTCCCGGGACTAGCACACAATGAGCAGTTCTTC.

In its sample, this clone was seen once. This rearrangement joins TRBV4-1 to TRBJ2-1; 7 bases match TRBD2. CDR3 size: 16 residues. The ends lost 8 bases at V and 4 bases at J; junction bases unmatched: 14. Germline CDR1 and CDR2: MGHRA and YSYEKL. CDR3 residues: CASSSPLRGFYNEQFF. In nucleotides, the CDR3 is TGCGCCAGCTCGTCCCCTCTGCGGGGGTTTTACAATGAGCAGTTCTTC.

This sequence joins TRBV9 and TRBJ2-2; 13 nucleotides agree with TRBD2. This CDR3 is 16 amino acids long. Germline trimming cut 3 bases from V and 2 bases from J; bases unmatched to any gene: 1. Germline V gene data show CDR1 as SGDLS and CDR2 as YYNGEE. The CDR3 region has the DNA TGTGCCAGCAGCGCGGGACTAGCGGGAAACACCGGGGAGCTGTTTTTT. Amino acid sequence: CASSAGLAGNTGELFF.

This chain links TRBV18 with TRBJ2-2; no clear D gene. The CDR3 is 14 residues long. V dropped 4 bases and J dropped 2 bases, with 8 bases sitting between them. Germline V gene data show CDR1 as KGHSH and CDR2 as LQKENI. CDR3 bases: TGTGCCAGCTCACTAGAGCCTAACACCGGGGAGCTGTTTTTT. Protein sequence: CASSLEPNTGELFF.

This clone has only one observation. The chain joins TRBV6-6 to TRBJ2-7; 9 positions agree with TRBD1. Germline CDR1 and CDR2: MNHNY and SVGAGI (reference sequence). The CDR3 contains 14 residues. The trim removed 4 bases at V and 2 bases at J, leaving 3 bases unmatched. CDR3 amino acids: CASSSGTGTYEQYF. The CDR3 DNA follows: TGTGCCAGCAGTTCCGGGACAGGGACCTACGAGCAGTACTTC.

This clone was observed a single time. The chain has TRBV11-2 and TRBJ2-7; TRBD1 agrees at 9 bases. This CDR3 is 15 amino acids long. Germline V gives CDR1 SGHAT, CDR2 FQNNGV. Trimming at V came to 5 bases and at J to 3 bases, leaving 8 bases not matched to a gene. CDR3 bases: TGTGCCAGCAGCCCTCCGGGGACAGGGAGCTACGAGCAGTACTTC. It is translated as CASSPPGTGSYEQYF.

The V call is TRBV11-2, the J call TRBJ1-2; D remains unclear. V was clipped by 5 bases and J by 3 bases, with 10 bases between them. The CDR3 runs 13 residues. Germline CDR1 reads SGHAT; CDR2 reads FQNNGV. CDR3 amino acids: CASSPDMYYGYTF. CDR3 nucleotide sequence: TGTGCCAGCAGCCCTGACATGTACTATGGCTACACCTTC.

This clone was recorded only once. The V and J genes are TRBV6-5 and TRBJ1-2, with 10 bases lining up with TRBD1. The germline CDR1 and CDR2 sequences are MNHEY and SVGAGI. CDR3 size: 15 residues. The junction had 4 bases not matched to a gene; V was cut back by 4 bases and J by 2 bases. CDR3 sequence reads: CASSSLTGGNYGYTF. DNA of the CDR3: TGTGCCAGCAGTTCCCTGACAGGGGGCAACTATGGCTACACCTTC.

This sequence joins TRBV3-1 (or the pseudogene TRBV3-2) and TRBJ2-3; 7 positions agree with TRBD2. This CDR3 spans 15 amino acids. The V and J ends lost 1 base and 3 bases, in that order; junction bases with no gene match: 4. CDR1 LGHDT and CDR2 YNNKEL come from the germline V gene (reference sequence). Here the CDR3 DNA reads TGTGCCAGCAGCCAAGGGGGGAGGGAGACAGATACGCAGTATTTT. Residues: CASSQGGRETDTQYF.

This chain uses TRBV10-2 with TRBJ2-3; tentatively, D is TRBD2 (6 bases). The germline CDR1 and CDR2 sequences are WSHSY and SAAADI. The CDR3 is 13 residues long. Trimming removed 6 bases at V and 4 bases at J, with 11 bases between. This CDR3 reads CASSGGWADTQYF. DNA for the CDR3: TGCGCCAGCAGCGGAGGGTGGGCAGATACGCAGTATTTT.

The J gene is TRBJ2-1, the V gene TRBV6-2 or TRBV6-3; D ambiguous. The CDR3 covers 13 residues. V dropped 3 bases and J dropped 6 bases, with 9 bases sitting between them. Germline assignment: CDR1 MNHEY and CDR2 SVGEGT. The CDR3 sequence: CASSYTPGNEQFF. The DNA of the CDR3 is TGTGCCAGCAGTTATACCCCAGGCAATGAGCAGTTCTTC.

About this clone: The same CDR3 arises from other DNA sequences in this sample as well. This chain uses TRBV19 with TRBJ1-3; D is perhaps TRBD1 (5 bases). Trimming took 10 bases from V and 2 from J, leaving 15 bases between them. The CDR3 loop spans 14 amino acids. Germline-derived CDR1 and CDR2 are LNHDA and SQIVND (reference sequence). CDR3 residues: CATSSGGAGNTIYF. The DNA for the CDR3 is TGTGCCACTTCCTCTGGGGGGGCTGGAAACACCATATATTTT.

The rearrangement joins TRBV11-2 to TRBJ2-2; possible D gene TRBD1, 6 bases. The CDR3 has 16 residues. In germline, CDR1 is SGHAT, CDR2 FQNNGV. Trimming stripped 1 base from V and 2 bases from J, with 11 bases between. CDR3 region: CASSLVGGTNTGELFF. The CDR3 DNA is TGTGCCAGCAGCTTAGTAGGGGGAACCAACACCGGGGAGCTGTTTTTT. Full variable domain (missing parts from reference TRBV11-2 and TRBJ2-2): EAGVAQSPRYKIIEKRQSVAFWCNPISGHATLYWYQQILGQGPKLLIQFQNNGVVDDSQLPKDRFSAERLKGVDSTLKIQPAKLEDSAVYLCASSLVGGTNTGELFFGEGSRLTVL.

The chain employs TRBV13 and TRBJ2-3, with unresolved D. Per germline, CDR1 PRHDT and CDR2 FYEKMQ (reference sequence). The CDR3 has 16 amino acids. The germline V and J ends were trimmed by 5 bases and 0 bases, with 15 bases remaining between them. The CDR3 nucleotides are TGTGCCAGCAGCGCGACTGCAACCTTAAGCACAGATACGCAGTATTTT. Its translation: CASSATATLSTDTQYF.

V gene TRBV13 combines with J gene TRBJ2-1, with D possibly TRBD2 on 5 matching bases. The CDR3 has 15 residues. V lost 1 base and J lost 4, with 11 bases in between. Germline CDR1 reads PRHDT; CDR2 reads FYEKMQ (reference sequence). CDR3 DNA sequence: TGTGCCAGCAGCTTAGATCCCTCGGGATACAATGAGCAGTTCTTC. Amino acids: CASSLDPSGYNEQFF. Full variable domain (remainder filled in from reference TRBV13 and TRBJ2-1): AAGVIQSPRHLIKEKRETATLKCYPIPRHDTVYWYQQGPGQDPQFLISFYEKMQSDKGSIPDRFSAQQFSDYHSELNMSSLELGDSALYFCASSLDPSGYNEQFFGPGTRLTVL.

V gene TRBV19 combines with J gene TRBJ1-2; no firm D call. Germline CDR1 is LNHDA and CDR2 is SQIVND (reference sequence). The CDR3 runs 12 residues. The V end was cut by 5 bases, the J end by 4 bases, with 8 bases between. The CDR3, as DNA: TGTGCCAGTAGTTACCAGTCCTATGGCTACACCTTC. Protein sequence: CASSYQSYGYTF. Combining the CDR3 with reference TRBV19 and TRBJ1-2 gives the whole variable domain DGGITQSPKYLFRKEGQNVTLSCEQNLNHDAMYWYRQDPGQGLRLIYYSQIVNDFQKGDIAEGYSVSREKKESFPLTVTSAQKNPTAFYLCASSYQSYGYTFGSGTRLTVV.

This chain connects TRBV29-1 to TRBJ2-3; TRBD1 agrees at 7 bases. Trimming took 4 bases from V and 0 from J; bases not matched to a gene: 7. Germline CDR1 reads SQVTM; CDR2 reads ANQGSEA. The CDR3 runs to 15 residues. The CDR3 is CSVGGRQGSTDTQYF. The CDR3 DNA is TGCAGCGTTGGGGGCCGACAGGGAAGCACAGATACGCAGTATTTT.